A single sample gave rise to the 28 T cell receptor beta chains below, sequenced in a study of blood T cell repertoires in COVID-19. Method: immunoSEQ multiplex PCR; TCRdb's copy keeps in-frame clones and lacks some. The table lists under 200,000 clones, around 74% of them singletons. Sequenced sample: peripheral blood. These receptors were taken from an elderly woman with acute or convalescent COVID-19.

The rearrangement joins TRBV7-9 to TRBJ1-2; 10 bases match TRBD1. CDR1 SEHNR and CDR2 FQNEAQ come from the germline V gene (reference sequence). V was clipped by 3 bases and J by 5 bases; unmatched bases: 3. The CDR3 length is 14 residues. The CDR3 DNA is TGTGCCAGCAGCTTGACAGGGGGCGGTTATGGCTACACCTTC. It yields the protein CASSLTGGGYGYTF. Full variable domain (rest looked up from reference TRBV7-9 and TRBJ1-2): DTGVSQNPRHKITKRGQNVTFRCDPISEHNRLYWYRQTLGQGPEFLTYFQNEAQLEKSRLLSDRFSAERPKGSFSTLEIQRTEQGDSAMYLCASSLTGGGYGYTFGSGTRLTVV.

CDR3 in amino acids: CASTLTGYEQYF. The CDR3 DNA reads TGTGCCAGCACCCTTACAGGGTACGAGCAGTACTTC. The chain has TRBV25-1 and TRBJ2-7, with D perhaps matching TRBD1 (6 bases). The V and J ends lost 7 bases and 4 bases respectively, with 11 bases between them. CDR3 size: 12 residues. CDR1 and CDR2 (germline): MGHDK, SYGVNS.

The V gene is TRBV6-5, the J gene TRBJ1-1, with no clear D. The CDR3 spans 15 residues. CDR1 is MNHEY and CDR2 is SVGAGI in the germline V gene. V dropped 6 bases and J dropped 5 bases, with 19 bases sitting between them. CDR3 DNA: TGTGCCAGCAGCCGCTTACCAAACTCAAATACTGAAGCTTTCTTT. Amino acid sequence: CASSRLPNSNTEAFF.

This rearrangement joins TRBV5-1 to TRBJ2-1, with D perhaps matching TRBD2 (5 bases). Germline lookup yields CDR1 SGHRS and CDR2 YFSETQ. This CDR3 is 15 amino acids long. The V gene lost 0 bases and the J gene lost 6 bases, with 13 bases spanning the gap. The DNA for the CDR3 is TGCGCCAGCAGCTTGGACCGAGCGGACTCCAATGAGCAGTTCTTC. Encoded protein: CASSLDRADSNEQFF. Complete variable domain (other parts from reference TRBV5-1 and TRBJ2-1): KAGVTQTPRYLIKTRGQQVTLSCSPISGHRSVSWYQQTPGQGLQFLFEYFSETQRNKGNFPGRFSGRQFSNSRSEMNVSTLELGDSALYLCASSLDRADSNEQFFGPGTRLTVL.

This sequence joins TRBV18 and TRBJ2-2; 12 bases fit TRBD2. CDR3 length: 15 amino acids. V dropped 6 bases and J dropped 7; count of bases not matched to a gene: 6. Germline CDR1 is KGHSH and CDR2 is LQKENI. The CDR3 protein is CASSPTSGSGGELFF. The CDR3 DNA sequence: TGTGCCAGCTCCCCGACTAGCGGGAGTGGCGGGGAGCTGTTTTTT. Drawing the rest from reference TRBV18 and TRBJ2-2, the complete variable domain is NAGVMQNPRHLVRRRGQEARLRCSPMKGHSHVYWYRQLPEEGLKFMVYLQKENIIDESGMPKERFSAEFPKEGPSILRIQQVVRGDSAAYFCASSPTSGSGGELFFGEGSRLTVL.

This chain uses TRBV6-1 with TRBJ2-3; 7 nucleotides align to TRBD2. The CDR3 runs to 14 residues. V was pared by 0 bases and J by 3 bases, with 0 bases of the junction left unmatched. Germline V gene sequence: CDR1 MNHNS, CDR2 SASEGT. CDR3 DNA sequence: TGTGCCAGCAGTGAAGCGGGGGGGACAGATACGCAGTATTTT. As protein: CASSEAGGTDTQYF.

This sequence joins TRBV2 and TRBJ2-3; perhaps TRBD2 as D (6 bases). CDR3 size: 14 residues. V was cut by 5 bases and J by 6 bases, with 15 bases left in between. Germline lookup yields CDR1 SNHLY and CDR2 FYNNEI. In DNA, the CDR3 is TGTGCCAGCAGTTTGGGCAGGGCGGGGGATACGCAGTATTTT. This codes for CASSLGRAGDTQYF.

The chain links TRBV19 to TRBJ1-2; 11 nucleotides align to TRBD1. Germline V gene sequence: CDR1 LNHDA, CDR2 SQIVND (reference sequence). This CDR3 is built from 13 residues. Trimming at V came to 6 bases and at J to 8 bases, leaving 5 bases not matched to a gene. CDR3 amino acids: CASRDRGLEGYTF. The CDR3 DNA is TGTGCCAGTAGGGACAGGGGGCTCGAGGGCTACACCTTC.

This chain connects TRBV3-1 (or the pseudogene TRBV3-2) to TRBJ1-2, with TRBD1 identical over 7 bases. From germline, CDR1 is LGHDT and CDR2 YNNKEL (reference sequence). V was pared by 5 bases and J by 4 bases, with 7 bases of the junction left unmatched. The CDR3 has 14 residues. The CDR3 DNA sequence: TGTGCCAGCAGCTCCCGGACAGGCCCCTATGGCTACACCTTC. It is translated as CASSSRTGPYGYTF.

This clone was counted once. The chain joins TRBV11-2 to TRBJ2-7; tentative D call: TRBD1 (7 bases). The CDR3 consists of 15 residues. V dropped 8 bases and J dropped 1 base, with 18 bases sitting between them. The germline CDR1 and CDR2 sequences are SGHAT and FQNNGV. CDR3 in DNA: TGTGCCAGCGGGGGGCACGCAGGGGGGTCCTACGAGCAGTACTTC. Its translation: CASGGHAGGSYEQYF.

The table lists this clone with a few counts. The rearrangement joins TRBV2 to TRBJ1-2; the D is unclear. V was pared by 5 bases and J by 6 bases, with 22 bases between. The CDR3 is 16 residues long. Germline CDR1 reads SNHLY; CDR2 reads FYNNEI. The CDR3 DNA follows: TGTGCCAGCAGTCCACACAAGTTCCCGAAATATGATGGCTACACCTTC. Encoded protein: CASSPHKFPKYDGYTF. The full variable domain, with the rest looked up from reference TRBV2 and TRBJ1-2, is EPEVTQTPSHQVTQMGQEVILRCVPISNHLYFYWYRQILGQKVEFLVSFYNNEISEKSEIFDDQFSVERPDGSNFTLKIRSTKLEDSAMYFCASSPHKFPKYDGYTFGSGTRLTVV.

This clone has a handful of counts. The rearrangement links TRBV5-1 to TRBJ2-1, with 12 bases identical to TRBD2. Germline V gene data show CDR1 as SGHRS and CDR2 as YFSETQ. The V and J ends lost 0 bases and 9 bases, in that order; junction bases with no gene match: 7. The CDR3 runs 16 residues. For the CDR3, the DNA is TGCGCCAGCAGCTTGGCGACTAGCGGGAGTCGCGGTGAGCAGTTCTTC. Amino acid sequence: CASSLATSGSRGEQFF. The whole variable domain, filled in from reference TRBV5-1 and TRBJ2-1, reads KAGVTQTPRYLIKTRGQQVTLSCSPISGHRSVSWYQQTPGQGLQFLFEYFSETQRNKGNFPGRFSGRQFSNSRSEMNVSTLELGDSALYLCASSLATSGSRGEQFFGPGTRLTVL.

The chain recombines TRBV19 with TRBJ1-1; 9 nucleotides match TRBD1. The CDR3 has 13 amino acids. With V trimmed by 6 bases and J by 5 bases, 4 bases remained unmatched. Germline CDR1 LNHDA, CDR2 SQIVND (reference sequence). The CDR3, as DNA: TGTGCCAGTAGAAGGACAGGGGCGACTGAAGCTTTCTTT. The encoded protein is CASRRTGATEAFF.

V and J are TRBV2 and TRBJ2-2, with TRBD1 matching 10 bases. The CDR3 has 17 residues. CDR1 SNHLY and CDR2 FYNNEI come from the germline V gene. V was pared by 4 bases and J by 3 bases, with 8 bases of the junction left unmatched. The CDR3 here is CASSVTGGPSDTGELFF. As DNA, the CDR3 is TGTGCCAGCAGTGTGACAGGGGGCCCTTCGGACACCGGGGAGCTGTTTTTT.

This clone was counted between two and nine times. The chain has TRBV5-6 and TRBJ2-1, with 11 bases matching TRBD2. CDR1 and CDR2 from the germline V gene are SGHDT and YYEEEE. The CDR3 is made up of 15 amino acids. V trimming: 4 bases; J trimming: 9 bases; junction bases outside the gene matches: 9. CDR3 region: CASSPASGRLGEQFF. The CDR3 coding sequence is TGTGCCAGCAGCCCCGCTAGCGGGAGGCTCGGTGAGCAGTTCTTC. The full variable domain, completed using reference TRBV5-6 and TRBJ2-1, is DAGVTQSPTHLIKTRGQQVTLRCSPKSGHDTVSWYQQALGQGPQFIFQYYEEEERQRGNFPDRFSGHQFPNYSSELNVNALLLGDSALYLCASSPASGRLGEQFFGPGTRLTVL.

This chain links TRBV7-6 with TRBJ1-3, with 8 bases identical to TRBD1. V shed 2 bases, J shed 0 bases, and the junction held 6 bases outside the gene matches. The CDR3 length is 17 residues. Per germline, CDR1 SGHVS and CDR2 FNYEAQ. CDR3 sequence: CASSLLGDRFSGNTIYF. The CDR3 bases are TGTGCCAGCAGCTTACTGGGGGACAGGTTCTCTGGAAACACCATATATTTT.

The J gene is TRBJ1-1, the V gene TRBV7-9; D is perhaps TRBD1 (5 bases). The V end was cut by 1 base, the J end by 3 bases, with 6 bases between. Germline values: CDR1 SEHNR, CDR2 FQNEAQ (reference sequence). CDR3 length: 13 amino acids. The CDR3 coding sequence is TGTGCCAGCAGCTTAGTCAGGGACACTGAAGCTTTCTTT. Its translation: CASSLVRDTEAFF.

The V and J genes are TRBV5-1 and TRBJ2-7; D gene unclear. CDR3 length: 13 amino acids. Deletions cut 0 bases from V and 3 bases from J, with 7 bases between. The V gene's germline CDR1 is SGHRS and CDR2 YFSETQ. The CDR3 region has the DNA TGCGCCAGCAGCTTGGCCTCAGACTACGAGCAGTACTTC. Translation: CASSLASDYEQYF.

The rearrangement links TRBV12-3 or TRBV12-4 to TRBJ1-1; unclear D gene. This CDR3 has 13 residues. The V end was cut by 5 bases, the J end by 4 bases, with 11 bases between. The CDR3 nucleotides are TGTGCCAGCAGTCTCGGGGAGGTCACTGAAGCTTTCTTT. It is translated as CASSLGEVTEAFF.

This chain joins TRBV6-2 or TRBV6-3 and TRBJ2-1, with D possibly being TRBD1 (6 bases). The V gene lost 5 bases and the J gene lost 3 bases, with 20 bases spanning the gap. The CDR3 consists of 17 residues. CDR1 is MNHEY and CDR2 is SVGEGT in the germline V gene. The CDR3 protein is CASSQPQGNNHYNEQFF. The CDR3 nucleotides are TGTGCCAGCAGTCAACCCCAGGGGAACAACCACTACAATGAGCAGTTCTTC.

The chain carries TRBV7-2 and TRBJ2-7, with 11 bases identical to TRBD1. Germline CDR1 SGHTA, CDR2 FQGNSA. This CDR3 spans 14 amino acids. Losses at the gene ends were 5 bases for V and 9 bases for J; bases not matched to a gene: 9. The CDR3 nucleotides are TGTGCCAGCAGCGAAGGGACAGGGGGTCTACGGCAGTACTTC. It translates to CASSEGTGGLRQYF.

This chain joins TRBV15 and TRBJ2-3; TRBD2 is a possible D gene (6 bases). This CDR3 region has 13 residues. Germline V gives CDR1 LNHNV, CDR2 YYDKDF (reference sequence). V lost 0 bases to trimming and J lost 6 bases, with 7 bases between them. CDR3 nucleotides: TGTGCCACCAGCAGAGAGGGGAGGGATACGCAGTATTTT. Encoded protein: CATSREGRDTQYF.

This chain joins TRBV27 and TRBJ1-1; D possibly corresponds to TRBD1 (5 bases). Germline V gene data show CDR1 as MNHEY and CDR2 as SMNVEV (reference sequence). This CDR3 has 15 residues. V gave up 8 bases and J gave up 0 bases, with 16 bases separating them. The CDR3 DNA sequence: TGTGCCAGCCGGCCTGGGGCAGGGATGAACACTGAAGCTTTCTTT. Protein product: CASRPGAGMNTEAFF.

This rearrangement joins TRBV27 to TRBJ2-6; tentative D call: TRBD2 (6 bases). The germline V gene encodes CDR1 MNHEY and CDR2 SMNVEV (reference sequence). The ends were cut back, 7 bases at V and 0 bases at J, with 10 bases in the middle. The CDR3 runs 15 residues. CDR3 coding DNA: TGTGCCAGCAAGGCGGGGAACTCTGGGGCCAACGTCCTGACTTTC. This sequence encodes CASKAGNSGANVLTF.

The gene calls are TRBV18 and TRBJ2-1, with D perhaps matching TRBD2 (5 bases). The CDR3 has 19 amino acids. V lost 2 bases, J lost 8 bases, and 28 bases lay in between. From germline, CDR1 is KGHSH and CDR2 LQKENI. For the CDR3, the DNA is TGTGCCAGCTCACCATTGTTTTCGTCCGGCGCTTCGTGGACTCATGAGCAGTTCTTC. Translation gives CASSPLFSSGASWTHEQFF.

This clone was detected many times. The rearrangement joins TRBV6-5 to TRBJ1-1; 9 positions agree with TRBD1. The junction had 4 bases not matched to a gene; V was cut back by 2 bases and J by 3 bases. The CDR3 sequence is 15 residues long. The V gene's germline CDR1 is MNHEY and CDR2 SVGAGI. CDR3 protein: CASSYGTGYDTEAFF. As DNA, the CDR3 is TGTGCCAGCAGTTACGGGACAGGGTACGACACTGAAGCTTTCTTT.

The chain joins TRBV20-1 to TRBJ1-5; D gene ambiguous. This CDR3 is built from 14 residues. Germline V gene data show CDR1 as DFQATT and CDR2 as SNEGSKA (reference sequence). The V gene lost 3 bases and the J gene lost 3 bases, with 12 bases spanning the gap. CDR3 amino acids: CSASIASYNQPQHF. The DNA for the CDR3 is TGCAGTGCTAGTATTGCGTCTTACAATCAGCCCCAGCATTTT.

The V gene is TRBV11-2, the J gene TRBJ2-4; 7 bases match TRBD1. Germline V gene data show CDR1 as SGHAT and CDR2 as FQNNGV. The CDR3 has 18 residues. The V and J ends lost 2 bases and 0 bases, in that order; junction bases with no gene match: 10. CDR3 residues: CASSLRGQTELAKNIQYF. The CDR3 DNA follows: TGTGCCAGCAGCTTAAGGGGGCAGACCGAACTAGCCAAAAACATTCAGTACTTC.